This T cell receptor beta chain was sequenced for a study of blood T cell repertoires in COVID-19. The CDR3 is made up of 15 amino acids. Germline lookup yields CDR1 SGDLS and CDR2 YYNGEE. Trimming stripped 3 bases from V and 0 bases from J, with 11 bases between. Sequenced by immunoSEQ multiplex PCR; TCRdb stores in-frame clones only, minus some. Of around 84,000 clones in the sample, around four fifths were seen once. Sequenced input: peripheral blood. The chain carries TRBV9 and TRBJ2-3; D uncertain. This receptor was taken from a man at least 80 years old with active or convalescent COVID-19. CDR3 region: CASSGDSRSTDTQYF. DNA of the CDR3: TGTGCCAGCAGCGGCGACTCCCGTAGCACAGATACGCAGTATTTT.